The 28 T cell receptor beta chains reported below all come from one sample, sequenced in a study of PD-1 blockade in classical Hodgkin lymphoma. As to time point: cycle 4 day 1 (C4D1), after 5 to 7 weeks of nivolumab. Every patient relapsed after autologous stem cell transplantation, and brentuximab vedotin exposure varied. The data were produced by immunoSEQ multiplex PCR, yet TCRdb's version contains in-frame clones alone and is incomplete. The sample yields about 52,000 clones, around nine tenths seen once. This sample comprised peripheral blood mononuclear cells (PBMCs), obtained before the fourth cycle of nivolumab. The receptor set was obtained from a human donor with classical Hodgkin lymphoma.

The chain has TRBV28 and TRBJ2-7; no reliable D call. The CDR3 is 11 amino acids. Trimming removed 7 bases from V and 3 bases from J, with 7 bases in between. Germline-derived CDR1 and CDR2 are MDHEN and SYDVKM. CDR3 residues: CASTPGYEQYF. CDR3 bases: TGTGCCAGCACCCCTGGCTACGAGCAGTACTTC. The complete variable domain, with remaining parts taken from reference TRBV28 and TRBJ2-7, reads DVKVTQSSRYLVKRTGEKVFLECVQDMDHENMFWYRQDPGLGLRLIYFSYDVKMKEKGDIPEGYSVSREKKERFSLILESASTNQTSMYLCASTPGYEQYFGPGTRLTVT.

The chain couples TRBV28 to TRBJ2-2; TRBD2 aligns across 9 bases. There are 17 residues in the CDR3. The V gene's germline CDR1 is MDHEN and CDR2 SYDVKM. With 7 bases clipped from V and 1 base from J, the junction kept 10 bases outside the gene matches. The CDR3 is CASTRLGSGRNTGELFF. In nucleotides, the CDR3 is TGTGCCAGCACCCGGTTGGGTAGCGGGAGGAACACCGGGGAGCTGTTTTTT. Full variable domain (missing parts from reference TRBV28 and TRBJ2-2): DVKVTQSSRYLVKRTGEKVFLECVQDMDHENMFWYRQDPGLGLRLIYFSYDVKMKEKGDIPEGYSVSREKKERFSLILESASTNQTSMYLCASTRLGSGRNTGELFFGEGSRLTVL.

The CDR3 region has the DNA TGTGCCAGTAGTACAGCGGGAGCGGGAGGTGAGCAGTACTTC. The encoded protein is CASSTAGAGGEQYF. This chain connects TRBV19 to TRBJ2-7, with TRBD2 identical over 9 bases. The CDR3 spans 14 residues. CDR1 is LNHDA, CDR2 SQIVND, per germline (reference sequence). J gave up 7 bases and V 4 bases, and 8 bases lay outside the gene matches.

The chain is built from TRBV21-1 and TRBJ2-4; TRBD2 is the table's D call, not checked against the DNA. TRBV21-1 is a pseudogene. The CDR3 sequence is 15 residues long. CDR3 DNA: TGTGCCAGCAGCAAAGGAGCATCCGCCAAAAACATTCAGTACTTC. This gives the protein CASSKGASAKNIQYF.

The chain has TRBV4-3 and TRBJ2-3, with D hard to call. The CDR3 extends over 15 amino acids. CDR1 is LGHNA and CDR2 is YSLEER in the germline V gene. V lost 0 bases to trimming and J lost 0 bases, with 7 bases between them. DNA for the CDR3: TGCGCCAGCAGCCAAGATCGGGTTAGCACAGATACGCAGTATTTT. It encodes CASSQDRVSTDTQYF.

The V call is TRBV27, the J call TRBJ1-2, with unresolved D. Between the trimmed V and J ends, which lost 6 bases and 3 bases, there was a span of 20 bases. The germline V gene encodes CDR1 MNHEY and CDR2 SMNVEV (reference sequence). The CDR3 has 16 residues. CDR3: CASSPQDPKLYYGYTF. The CDR3 nucleotides are TGTGCCAGCAGCCCCCAGGATCCGAAATTATACTATGGCTACACCTTC.

J is TRBJ1-2 and V is TRBV14, with D unresolved. This CDR3 region has 13 residues. Trimming took 0 bases from V and 7 from J, leaving 9 bases between them. Germline V gene data show CDR1 as SGHDN and CDR2 as FVKESK. The CDR3 is CASSQDFASGYTF. The CDR3, as DNA: TGTGCCAGCAGCCAAGATTTCGCAAGTGGCTACACCTTC.

For the CDR3, the DNA is TGTGCCAGTGACAAGGGTTTGTCCGAGCAGTACTTC. Protein: CASDKGLSEQYF. The chain uses TRBV19 and TRBJ2-7; D unresolved. V lost 8 bases and J lost 6, with 14 bases in between. CDR1 is LNHDA and CDR2 is SQIVND in the germline V gene (reference sequence). The CDR3 spans 12 residues.

The V gene is TRBV18, the J gene TRBJ2-5; D is perhaps TRBD1 (5 bases). This CDR3 is built from 13 residues. Germline CDR1 is KGHSH and CDR2 is LQKENI. The ends were cut back, 6 bases at V and 5 bases at J, with 13 bases in the middle. CDR3 loop: CASSLVTVETQYF. The CDR3 coding sequence is TGTGCCAGCTCCCTCGTGACAGTTGAGACCCAGTACTTC.

CDR3 protein: CASRSPGQTYEQYF. CDR3 sequence (DNA): TGTGCCAGCAGATCGCCGGGACAGACCTACGAGCAGTACTTC. V and J are TRBV28 and TRBJ2-7; 7 nucleotides line up with TRBD1. Trimming at V came to 6 bases and at J to 2 bases, leaving 7 bases not matched to a gene. The germline gives CDR1 MDHEN, CDR2 SYDVKM. The CDR3 contains 14 residues.

The chain joins TRBV6-5 to TRBJ2-7, with D tentatively TRBD2 (5 bases). V was pared by 5 bases and J by 0 bases, with 14 bases between. Germline V gives CDR1 MNHEY, CDR2 SVGAGI. The CDR3 loop spans 15 amino acids. The DNA for the CDR3 is TGTGCCAGCAGTCGGGGTCTTGTTAACTCCTACGAGCAGTACTTC. Translating it yields CASSRGLVNSYEQYF.

The chain has TRBV29-1 and TRBJ2-7, with a weak D call TRBD1 (6 bases). The germline V gene encodes CDR1 SQVTM and CDR2 ANQGSEA. V was cut by 3 bases and J by 6 bases, with 18 bases left in between. CDR3 length: 14 amino acids. CDR3 sequence: CSVDYQGQPSEQYF. The CDR3 region has the DNA TGCAGCGTTGATTACCAGGGACAACCGAGCGAGCAGTACTTC.

The chain uses TRBV28 and TRBJ2-7; 7 bases line up with TRBD1. Germline trimming cut 3 bases from V and 4 bases from J; bases unmatched to any gene: 6. CDR1 and CDR2 (germline): MDHEN, SYDVKM. CDR3 length: 14 residues. The DNA of the CDR3 is TGTGCCAGCAGTTTTGAGGGGGCCGGTTACGAGCAGTACTTC. Protein sequence: CASSFEGAGYEQYF.

The J gene is TRBJ2-7, the V gene TRBV5-1; D is perhaps TRBD1 or TRBD2 (5 bases each). The CDR3 totals 14 residues. Germline values: CDR1 SGHRS, CDR2 YFSETQ. Between the trimmed V and J ends, which lost 5 bases and 5 bases, there was a span of 17 bases. The CDR3 is CASRYGDGGDEQYF. CDR3 DNA: TGCGCCAGCAGGTATGGGGACGGTGGCGACGAGCAGTACTTC.

The V gene is TRBV5-6, the J gene TRBJ2-7; 14 bases fit TRBD2. V shed 0 bases, J shed 5 bases, and the junction held 4 bases outside the gene matches. The CDR3 totals 16 residues. The V gene's germline CDR1 is SGHDT and CDR2 YYEEEE. The CDR3 region is CASSLGLAGGPHEQYF. The CDR3 DNA sequence: TGTGCCAGCAGCTTGGGACTAGCGGGAGGGCCCCACGAGCAGTACTTC.

This sequence joins TRBV9 and TRBJ2-7; 10 positions agree with TRBD1. The CDR3 spans 14 residues. The V gene's germline CDR1 is SGDLS and CDR2 YYNGEE. Trimming at V came to 0 bases and at J to 4 bases, leaving 1 base not matched to a gene. This CDR3 reads CASSVGQGAYEQYF. The CDR3 coding sequence is TGTGCCAGCAGCGTAGGACAGGGGGCATACGAGCAGTACTTC.

The CDR3, as DNA: TGTGCCAGCAGCGGTAGACAGGCCCGGCTCGGCAATCAGCCCCAGCATTTT. Protein: CASSGRQARLGNQPQHF. The chain has TRBV2 and TRBJ1-5, with TRBD1 as a possible D gene (6 bases). V lost 6 bases, J lost 2 bases, and 20 bases lay in between. The CDR3 runs 17 residues. Germline assignment: CDR1 SNHLY and CDR2 FYNNEI.

The chain employs TRBV7-2 and TRBJ2-7, with 9 bases that match TRBD1. Trimming cost V 1 base and J 2 bases; bases outside gene matches: 6. This CDR3 is 16 amino acids long. Germline V gene data show CDR1 as SGHTA and CDR2 as FQGNSA. DNA of the CDR3: TGTGCCAGCAGCTTAGATACCGGGACAGGGACCTACGAGCAGTACTTC. Translated, it gives CASSLDTGTGTYEQYF.

In this sample, this clone turned up a few times. This sequence joins TRBV5-1 and TRBJ1-3; 7 nucleotides agree with TRBD1. Germline loops: CDR1 SGHRS, CDR2 YFSETQ. The CDR3 totals 14 residues. With 4 bases clipped from V and 2 bases from J, the junction kept 3 bases outside the gene matches. The CDR3 sequence is CASSPTGAGNTIYF. The CDR3, as DNA: TGCGCCAGCAGCCCTACAGGGGCTGGAAACACCATATATTTT.

The CDR3 DNA is TGCGCCAGCAGCTTGTGGCTCCCCCCTGGCGACACTGAAGCTTTCTTT. Its translation: CASSLWLPPGDTEAFF. The rearrangement joins TRBV5-1 to TRBJ1-1; D is unresolved. CDR3 length: 16 residues. Trimming shortened V by 1 base and J by 3 bases, and 16 bases separated the two germline ends. The germline gives CDR1 SGHRS, CDR2 YFSETQ.

The chain has TRBV7-9 and TRBJ2-1; no firm D call. V lost 4 bases and J 5 bases, leaving 21 bases between the germline ends. Germline assignment: CDR1 SEHNR and CDR2 FQNEAQ (reference sequence). This CDR3 has 17 amino acids. CDR3 region: CASSSDSYPHFDNEQFF. The CDR3 DNA reads as TGTGCCAGCAGCTCCGATTCTTACCCTCACTTCGACAATGAGCAGTTCTTC.

Comments on this clone: This CDR3 is also generated by other DNA sequences in the sample. The rearrangement uses TRBV5-1 and TRBJ2-5, with D unclear. The CDR3 spans 12 residues. CDR1 is SGHRS and CDR2 is YFSETQ in the germline V gene. The V and J ends lost 0 bases and 5 bases respectively, with 5 bases between them. The CDR3 DNA follows: TGCGCCAGCAGCTTGGGTTTGGAGACCCAGTACTTC. Translated, it gives CASSLGLETQYF.

V usage is TRBV5-1 and J usage is TRBJ2-7, with D perhaps given as TRBD1 or TRBD2 (5 bases each). Trimming stripped 0 bases from V and 0 bases from J, with 10 bases between. Germline lookup yields CDR1 SGHRS and CDR2 YFSETQ. The CDR3 is made up of 15 amino acids. The CDR3 protein is CASSLEWGFSYEQYF. The CDR3 bases are TGCGCCAGCAGCTTGGAGTGGGGGTTCTCCTACGAGCAGTACTTC.

The chain carries TRBV6-4 and TRBJ1-5, with D perhaps TRBD1 (5 bases). The CDR3 is 15 residues long. V was trimmed by 6 bases and J by 1 base, leaving 13 bases between them. Germline loops: CDR1 MRHNA, CDR2 SNTAGT. CDR3 sequence reads: CASSPTGESNQPQHF. The CDR3 coding sequence is TGTGCCAGCAGCCCAACAGGTGAGAGCAATCAGCCCCAGCATTTT.

This chain joins TRBV5-4 and TRBJ2-2; D is perhaps TRBD2 (7 bases). The CDR3 spans 14 residues. In germline, CDR1 is SGHNT, CDR2 YYREEE (reference sequence). Trimming shortened V by 4 bases and J by 7 bases, and 14 bases separated the two germline ends. Here the CDR3 DNA reads TGTGCCAGCAGCCAAGGGGGGGCGGACGGGGAGCTGTTTTTT. Encoded protein: CASSQGGADGELFF.

The chain couples TRBV19 to TRBJ2-5, with 9 bases identical to TRBD2. The CDR3 is 15 residues long. CDR1 and CDR2 (germline): LNHDA, SQIVND (reference sequence). Trimming cost V 5 bases and J 0 bases; bases outside gene matches: 4. CDR3: CASSRSGGYQETQYF. The CDR3 DNA sequence: TGTGCCAGTAGTCGTAGCGGGGGTTACCAAGAGACCCAGTACTTC.

The V call is TRBV4-3, the J call TRBJ2-1; D remains unclear. The CDR3 spans 15 residues. Germline values: CDR1 LGHNA, CDR2 YSLEER. The germline V and J ends were trimmed by 1 base and 5 bases, with 12 bases remaining between them. The CDR3 protein is CASSQVRQPNNEQFF. In DNA, the CDR3 is TGCGCCAGCAGCCAAGTTCGGCAACCCAACAATGAGCAGTTCTTC.

The chain carries TRBV4-2 and TRBJ2-5; 7 nucleotides line up with TRBD2. Germline trimming cut 4 bases from V and 5 bases from J; bases unmatched to any gene: 10. Germline CDR1 and CDR2: LGHNA and YNFKEQ. The CDR3 has 15 residues. The CDR3 nucleotides are TGTGCCAGCAGCCGCCTAAGGGCTAGCGGTGAGACCCAGTACTTC. Translation: CASSRLRASGETQYF.